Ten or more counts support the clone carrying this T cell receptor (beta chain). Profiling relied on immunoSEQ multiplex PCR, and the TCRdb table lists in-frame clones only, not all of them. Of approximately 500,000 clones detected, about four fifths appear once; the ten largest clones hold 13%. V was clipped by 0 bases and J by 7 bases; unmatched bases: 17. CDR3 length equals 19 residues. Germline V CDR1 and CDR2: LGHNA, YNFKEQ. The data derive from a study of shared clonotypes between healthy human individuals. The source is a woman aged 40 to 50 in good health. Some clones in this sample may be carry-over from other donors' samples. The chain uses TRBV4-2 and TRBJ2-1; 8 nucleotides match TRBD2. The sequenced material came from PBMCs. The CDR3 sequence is CASSQESGTRDIGGNEQFF. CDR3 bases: TGTGCCAGCAGCCAAGAATCCGGGACTAGGGACATCGGCGGGAATGAGCAGTTCTTC.